A single TCR beta chain is shown here with its context. The repertoire was sequenced with immunoSEQ multiplex PCR; TCRdb's copy has only in-frame clones and lacks some. The sample carries roughly 150,000 clones, 80% to 95% recorded once. This specimen comes from a study of T cell responses to AZD1222 COVID-19 vaccine. Germline V gene data show CDR1 as SGHVS and CDR2 as FNYEAQ. This CDR3 is 16 amino acids long. J was trimmed by 5 bases and V by 5 bases; bases with no gene match: 13. The receptor comes from an adult who received the AZD1222 COVID-19 vaccine. The sequencing here drew on peripheral blood, taken 28 days after the second AZD1222 dose. The chain joins TRBV7-6 to TRBJ2-5, with 8 bases aligning to TRBD2. The CDR3: CASSPSGAGGTETQYF. CDR3 in DNA: TGTGCCAGCAGCCCGAGTGGCGCGGGGGGCACCGAGACCCAGTACTTC.